This T cell receptor (beta chain) was sequenced in a study of neurological immune-mediated disorders. The authors made cDNA by 5'RACE with 10-nucleotide random UMIs. TCRdb analysed the 5' RACE reads with MiXCR anew, one entry per CDR3 protein. The table records about 60,000 distinct CDR3 sequences, 3.5% to 4.5% of them present only once. V lost 3 bases and J 1 base, leaving 6 bases between the germline ends. The CDR3 length is 13 residues. CDR1 is LGHNA and CDR2 is YSLEER in the germline V gene. Study-level points and caveats: There was no clinical or MRI feature that showed an association with the multiple sclerosis repertoire cluster. One cluster of related CDR3 sequences contained, by phylogenetic grouping, the repertoires of 18 of 34 multiple sclerosis patients and formed a possible signature.

It was from 2 million PBMCs stored at -80 C that the unsorted libraries were obtained. In this sample, this clonotype turned up many times. Its antigen is as yet unknown. Sample: PBMCs. The chain has TRBV4-3 and TRBJ1-1; maybe TRBD1 (5 bases). This TCR derives from a woman in her forties or fifties with multiple sclerosis. CDR3 residues: CASSQGRNTEAFF. The DNA for the CDR3 is TGCGCCAGCAGCCAGGGACGGAACACTGAAGCTTTCTTT.